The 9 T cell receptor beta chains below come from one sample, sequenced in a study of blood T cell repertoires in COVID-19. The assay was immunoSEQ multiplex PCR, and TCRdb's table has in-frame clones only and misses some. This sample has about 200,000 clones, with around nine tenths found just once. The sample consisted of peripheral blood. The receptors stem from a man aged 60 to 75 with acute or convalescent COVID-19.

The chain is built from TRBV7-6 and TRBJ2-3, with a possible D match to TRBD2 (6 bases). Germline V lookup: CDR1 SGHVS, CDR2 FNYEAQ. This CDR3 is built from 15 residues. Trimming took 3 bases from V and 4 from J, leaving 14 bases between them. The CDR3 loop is CASSFGLPGADTQYF. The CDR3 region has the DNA TGTGCCAGCAGCTTCGGACTCCCGGGGGCAGATACGCAGTATTTT. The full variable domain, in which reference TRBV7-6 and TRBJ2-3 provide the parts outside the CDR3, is GAGVSQSPRYKVTKRGQDVALRCDPISGHVSLYWYRQALGQGPEFLTYFNYEAQQDKSGLPNDRFSAERPEGSISTLTIQRTEQRDSAMYRCASSFGLPGADTQYFGPGTRLTVL.

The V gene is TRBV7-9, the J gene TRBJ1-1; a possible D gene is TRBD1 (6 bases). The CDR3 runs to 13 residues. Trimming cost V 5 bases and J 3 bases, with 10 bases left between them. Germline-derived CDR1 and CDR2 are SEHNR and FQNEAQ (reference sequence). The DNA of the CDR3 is TGTGCCAGCAGCAGAGCAGGGGACACTGAAGCTTTCTTT. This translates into CASSRAGDTEAFF.

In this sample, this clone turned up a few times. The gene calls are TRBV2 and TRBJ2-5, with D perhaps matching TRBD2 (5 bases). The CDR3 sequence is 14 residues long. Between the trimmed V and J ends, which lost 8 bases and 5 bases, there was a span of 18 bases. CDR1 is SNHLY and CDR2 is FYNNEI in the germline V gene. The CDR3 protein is CASGERGGRETQYF. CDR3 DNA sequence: TGTGCCAGCGGGGAGCGTGGCGGTCGGGAGACCCAGTACTTC.

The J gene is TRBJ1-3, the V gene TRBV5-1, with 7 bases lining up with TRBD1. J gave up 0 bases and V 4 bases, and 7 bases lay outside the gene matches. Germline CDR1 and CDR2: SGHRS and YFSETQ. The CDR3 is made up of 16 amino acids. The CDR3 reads CASSLGQADSGNTIYF. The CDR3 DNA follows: TGCGCCAGCAGCCTAGGACAGGCGGACTCTGGAAACACCATATATTTT.

CDR3 nucleotides: TGTGCCAGCAACATACAGGACAGTGCAGAGACCCAGTACTTC. It translates to CASNIQDSAETQYF. V and J are TRBV7-8 and TRBJ2-5; possibly TRBD1 for D (6 bases). Trimming cost V 7 bases and J 4 bases, with 16 bases left between them. The germline gives CDR1 SGHVS, CDR2 FQNEAQ. The CDR3 has 14 amino acids. Variable domain in full (rest from reference TRBV7-8 and TRBJ2-5): GAGVSQSPRYKVAKRGQDVALRCDPISGHVSLFWYQQALGQGPEFLTYFQNEAQLDKSGLPSDRFFAERPEGSVSTLKIQRTQQEDSAVYLCASNIQDSAETQYFGPGTRLLVL.

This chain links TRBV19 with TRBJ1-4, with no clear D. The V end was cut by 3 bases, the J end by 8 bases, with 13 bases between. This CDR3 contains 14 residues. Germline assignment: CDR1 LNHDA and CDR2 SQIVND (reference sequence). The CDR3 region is CASSIAAGGEKLFF. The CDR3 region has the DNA TGTGCCAGTAGTATCGCGGCAGGAGGAGAAAAACTGTTTTTT.

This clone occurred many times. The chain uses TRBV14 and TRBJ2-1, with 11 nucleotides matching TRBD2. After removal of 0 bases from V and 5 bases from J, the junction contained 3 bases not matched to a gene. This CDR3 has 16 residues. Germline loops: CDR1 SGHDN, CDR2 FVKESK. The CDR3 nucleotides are TGTGCCAGCAGCCAAGACCGACTAGCGGGGAACAATGAGCAGTTCTTC. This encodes CASSQDRLAGNNEQFF.

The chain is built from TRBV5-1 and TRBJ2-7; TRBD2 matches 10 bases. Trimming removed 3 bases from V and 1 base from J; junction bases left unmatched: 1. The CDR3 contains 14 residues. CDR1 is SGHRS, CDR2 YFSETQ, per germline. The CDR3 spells CASSSSGGSYEQYF. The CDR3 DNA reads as TGCGCCAGCAGCTCTAGCGGGGGATCCTACGAGCAGTACTTC.

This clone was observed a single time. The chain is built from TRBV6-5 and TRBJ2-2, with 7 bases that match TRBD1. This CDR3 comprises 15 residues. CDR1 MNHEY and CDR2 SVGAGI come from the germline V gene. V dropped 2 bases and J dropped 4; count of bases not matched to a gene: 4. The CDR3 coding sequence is TGTGCCAGCAGTTACAAGGGGGCGGGCACCGGGGAGCTGTTTTTT. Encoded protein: CASSYKGAGTGELFF.